The clone carrying this T cell receptor beta chain was observed a few times. Its specificity is unknown. Researchers prepared the TCRbeta library using unique molecular identifiers, the study reports. Via MiXCR, TCRdb re-called the PCR reads, giving one row per CDR3 protein. The sample has 900,000 or so distinct CDR3 sequences; under 20% are singletons. Trimming stripped 0 bases from V and 13 bases from J, with 15 bases between. This CDR3 is 13 amino acids long. Germline CDR1 MNHEY, CDR2 SVGAGI. This sample is part of a study of T-cell reconstitution after alpha-beta-depleted transplantation in children. Broader study findings: Where some patients showed high TCRbeta diversity at day 60, it came from recipient T cells and thymic progenitors that had survived. Roughly two months post-transplant, alpha-beta T cells reportedly originated from several hundred graft clones that had expanded.

This chain joins TRBV6-5 and TRBJ1-2, with D maybe TRBD1 (5 bases). Sequenced material: PBMCs, mostly from graft donor cells, taken 360 days after TCRalphabeta/CD19-depleted stem cell transplant. The origin of this receptor is a male patient aged 10 to 17 who had a stem cell transplant for acute lymphoblastic leukemia, so the T cells may come from the graft donor. CDR3 region: CASSYSRGERCTF. The DNA for the CDR3 is TGTGCCAGCAGTTACTCGAGAGGGGAAAGGTGCACCTTC.